This TCR beta chain emerged from a study of T cell responses to AZD1222 COVID-19 vaccine. Assay: immunoSEQ multiplex PCR; the TCRdb copy retains only in-frame clones and omits some. The repertoire holds approximately 90,000 clones, about nine tenths seen once, with less than 8% in the top ten. The CDR3 contains 13 residues. V lost 2 bases and J 3 bases, leaving 8 bases between the germline ends. Germline lookup yields CDR1 SGHKS and CDR2 YYEKEE (reference sequence). This clone has only one observation. The sequencing used peripheral blood, collected on day 0 of AZD1222 vaccination. This chain uses TRBV5-5 with TRBJ1-1; D unresolved. This clonotype was sampled from an adult in good health. The CDR3 DNA reads TGTGCCAGCAGCTTCCGAGGGTACACTGAAGCTTTCTTT. This translates into CASSFRGYTEAFF.